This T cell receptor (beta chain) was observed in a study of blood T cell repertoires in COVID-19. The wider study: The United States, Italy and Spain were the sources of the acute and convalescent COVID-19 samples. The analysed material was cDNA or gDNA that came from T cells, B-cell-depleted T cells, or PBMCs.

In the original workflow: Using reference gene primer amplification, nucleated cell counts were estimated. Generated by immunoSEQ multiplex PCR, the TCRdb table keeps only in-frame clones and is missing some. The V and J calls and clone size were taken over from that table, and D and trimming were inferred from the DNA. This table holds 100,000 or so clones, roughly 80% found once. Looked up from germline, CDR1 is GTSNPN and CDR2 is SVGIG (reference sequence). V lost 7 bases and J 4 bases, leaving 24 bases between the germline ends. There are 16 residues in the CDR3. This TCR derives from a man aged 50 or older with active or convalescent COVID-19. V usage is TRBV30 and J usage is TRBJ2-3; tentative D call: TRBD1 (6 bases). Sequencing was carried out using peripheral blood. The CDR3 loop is CASETRDIKMADTQYF. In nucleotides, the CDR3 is TGTGCCTCGGAAACACGGGACATTAAAATGGCAGATACGCAGTATTTT.